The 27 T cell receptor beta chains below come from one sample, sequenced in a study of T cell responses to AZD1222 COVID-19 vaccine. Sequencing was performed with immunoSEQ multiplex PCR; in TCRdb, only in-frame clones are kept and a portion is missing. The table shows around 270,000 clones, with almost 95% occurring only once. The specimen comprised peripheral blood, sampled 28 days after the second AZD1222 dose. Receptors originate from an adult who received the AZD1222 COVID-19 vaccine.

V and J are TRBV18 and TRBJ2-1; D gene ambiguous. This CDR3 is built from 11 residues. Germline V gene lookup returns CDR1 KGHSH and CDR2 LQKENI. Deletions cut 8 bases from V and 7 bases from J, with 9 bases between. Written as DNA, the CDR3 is TGTGCCAGCGTACGAGCAAATGAGCAGTTCTTC. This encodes CASVRANEQFF.

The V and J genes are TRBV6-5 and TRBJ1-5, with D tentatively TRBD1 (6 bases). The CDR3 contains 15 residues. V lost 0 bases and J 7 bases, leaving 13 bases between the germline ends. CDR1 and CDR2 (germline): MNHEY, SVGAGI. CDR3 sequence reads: CASSYSYRVGQPQHF. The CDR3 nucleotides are TGTGCCAGCAGTTACTCTTACAGGGTTGGCCAGCCCCAGCATTTT.

CDR3 in amino acids: CASRVGTSYFNEQFF. The CDR3 region has the DNA TGTGCCAGCAGGGTCGGGACTTCCTACTTCAATGAGCAGTTCTTC. The chain carries TRBV7-8 and TRBJ2-1; D possibly corresponds to TRBD2 (6 bases). This CDR3 comprises 15 residues. The germline gives CDR1 SGHVS, CDR2 FQNEAQ. The ends were cut back, 6 bases at V and 6 bases at J, with 18 bases in the middle.

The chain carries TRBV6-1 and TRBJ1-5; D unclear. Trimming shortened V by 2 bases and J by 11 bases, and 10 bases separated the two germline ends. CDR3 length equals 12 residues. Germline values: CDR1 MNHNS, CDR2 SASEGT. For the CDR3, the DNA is TGTGCCAGCAGTGAACGGGGTTTAGCCCAGCATTTT. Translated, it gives CASSERGLAQHF.

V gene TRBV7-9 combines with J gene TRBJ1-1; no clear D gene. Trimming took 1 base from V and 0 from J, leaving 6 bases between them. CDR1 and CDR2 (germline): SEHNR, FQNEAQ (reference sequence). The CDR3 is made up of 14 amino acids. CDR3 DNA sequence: TGTGCCAGCAGCTTAGTGGGGATGAACACTGAAGCTTTCTTT. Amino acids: CASSLVGMNTEAFF.

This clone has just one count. In DNA, the CDR3 is TGTGCCAGCAGTCCTTATGAAGGGGGGCTGGGAGATACGCAGTATTTT. Its translation: CASSPYEGGLGDTQYF. The rearrangement uses TRBV28 and TRBJ2-3; D may correspond to TRBD1 or TRBD2 (6 bases each). This CDR3 comprises 16 residues. The germline gives CDR1 MDHEN, CDR2 SYDVKM. The V gene lost 5 bases and the J gene lost 5 bases, with 20 bases spanning the gap.

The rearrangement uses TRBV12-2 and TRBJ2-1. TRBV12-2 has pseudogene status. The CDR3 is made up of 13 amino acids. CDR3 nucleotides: TGTGCAAGTCGCGGAACTGACCCCCATGAGCAGTTCTTC. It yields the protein CASRGTDPHEQFF.

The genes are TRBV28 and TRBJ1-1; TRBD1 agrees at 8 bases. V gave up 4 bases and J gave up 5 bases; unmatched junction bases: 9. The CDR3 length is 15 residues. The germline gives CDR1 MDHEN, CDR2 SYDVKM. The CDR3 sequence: CASSSQGARGTEAFF. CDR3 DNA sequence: TGTGCCAGCAGTTCCCAGGGGGCGCGGGGAACTGAAGCTTTCTTT. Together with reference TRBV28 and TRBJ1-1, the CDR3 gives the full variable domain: DVKVTQSSRYLVKRTGEKVFLECVQDMDHENMFWYRQDPGLGLRLIYFSYDVKMKEKGDIPEGYSVSREKKERFSLILESASTNQTSMYLCASSSQGARGTEAFFGQGTRLTVV.

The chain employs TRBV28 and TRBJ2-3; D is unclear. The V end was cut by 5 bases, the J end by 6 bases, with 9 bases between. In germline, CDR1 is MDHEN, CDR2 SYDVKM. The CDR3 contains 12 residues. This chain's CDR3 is CASSRTLDTQYF. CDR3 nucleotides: TGTGCCAGCAGTAGGACCCTGGATACGCAGTATTTT.

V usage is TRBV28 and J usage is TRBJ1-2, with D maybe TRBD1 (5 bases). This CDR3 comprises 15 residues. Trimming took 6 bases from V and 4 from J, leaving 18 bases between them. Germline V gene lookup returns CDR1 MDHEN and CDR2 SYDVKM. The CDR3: CASRPNRLPSYGYTF. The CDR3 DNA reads TGTGCCAGCAGGCCGAACAGGCTTCCTTCCTATGGCTACACCTTC.

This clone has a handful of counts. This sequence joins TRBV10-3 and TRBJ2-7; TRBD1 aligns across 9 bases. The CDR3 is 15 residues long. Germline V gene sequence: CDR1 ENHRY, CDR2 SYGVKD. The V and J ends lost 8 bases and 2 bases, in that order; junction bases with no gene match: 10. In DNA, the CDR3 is TGTGCCATCCGAGGGACAGGGCTCAATACCTACGAGCAGTACTTC. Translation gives CAIRGTGLNTYEQYF.

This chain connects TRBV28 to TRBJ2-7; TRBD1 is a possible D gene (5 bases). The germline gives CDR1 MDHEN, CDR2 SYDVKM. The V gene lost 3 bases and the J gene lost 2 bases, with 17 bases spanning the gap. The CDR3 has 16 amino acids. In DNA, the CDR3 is TGTGCCAGCAGTTTTCGGCAGTACAGGCCCCCCTACGAGCAGTACTTC. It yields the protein CASSFRQYRPPYEQYF.

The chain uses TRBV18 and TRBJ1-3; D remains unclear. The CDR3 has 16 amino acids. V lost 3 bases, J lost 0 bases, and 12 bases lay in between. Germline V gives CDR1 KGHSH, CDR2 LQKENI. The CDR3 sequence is CASSPEGHSSGNTIYF. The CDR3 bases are TGTGCCAGCTCACCTGAAGGGCACAGCTCTGGAAACACCATATATTTT. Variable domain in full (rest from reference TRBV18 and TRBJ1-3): NAGVMQNPRHLVRRRGQEARLRCSPMKGHSHVYWYRQLPEEGLKFMVYLQKENIIDESGMPKERFSAEFPKEGPSILRIQQVVRGDSAAYFCASSPEGHSSGNTIYFGEGSWLTVV.

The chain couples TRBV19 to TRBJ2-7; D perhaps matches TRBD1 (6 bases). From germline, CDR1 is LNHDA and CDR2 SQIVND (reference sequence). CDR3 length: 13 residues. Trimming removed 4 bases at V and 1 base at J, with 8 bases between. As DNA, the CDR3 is TGTGCCAGTAGTAGGACAGCGTCCTACGAGCAGTACTTC. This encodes CASSRTASYEQYF.

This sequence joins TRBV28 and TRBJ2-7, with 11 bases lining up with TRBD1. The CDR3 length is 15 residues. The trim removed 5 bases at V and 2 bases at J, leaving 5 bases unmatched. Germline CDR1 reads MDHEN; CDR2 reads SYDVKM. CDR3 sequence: CASSPPGQGAYEQYF. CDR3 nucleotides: TGTGCCAGCAGTCCCCCGGGACAGGGGGCCTACGAGCAGTACTTC.

CDR3 sequence reads: CASIPGTGPRSSYEQYF. The CDR3 nucleotides read TGTGCCAGCATCCCCGGGACAGGACCTAGGAGCTCCTACGAGCAGTACTTC. The rearrangement joins TRBV7-9 to TRBJ2-7, with 8 bases matching TRBD1. There are 17 residues in the CDR3. CDR1 and CDR2 (germline): SEHNR, FQNEAQ (reference sequence). The V and J ends lost 7 bases and 0 bases, in that order; junction bases with no gene match: 14.

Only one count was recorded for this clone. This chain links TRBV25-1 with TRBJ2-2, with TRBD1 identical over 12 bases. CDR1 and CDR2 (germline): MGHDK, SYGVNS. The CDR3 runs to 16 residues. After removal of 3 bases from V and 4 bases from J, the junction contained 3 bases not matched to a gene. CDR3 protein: CASSDRGQGATGELFF. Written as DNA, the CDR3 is TGTGCCAGCAGTGATAGGGGACAGGGGGCCACCGGGGAGCTGTTTTTT.

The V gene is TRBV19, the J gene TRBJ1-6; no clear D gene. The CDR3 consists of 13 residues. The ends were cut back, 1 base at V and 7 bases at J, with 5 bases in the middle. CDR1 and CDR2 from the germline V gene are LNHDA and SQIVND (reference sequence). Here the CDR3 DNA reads TGTGCCAGTAGTATAGGTCGGAATTCACCCCTCCACTTT. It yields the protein CASSIGRNSPLHF. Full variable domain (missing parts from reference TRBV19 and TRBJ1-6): DGGITQSPKYLFRKEGQNVTLSCEQNLNHDAMYWYRQDPGQGLRLIYYSQIVNDFQKGDIAEGYSVSREKKESFPLTVTSAQKNPTAFYLCASSIGRNSPLHFGNGTRLTVT.

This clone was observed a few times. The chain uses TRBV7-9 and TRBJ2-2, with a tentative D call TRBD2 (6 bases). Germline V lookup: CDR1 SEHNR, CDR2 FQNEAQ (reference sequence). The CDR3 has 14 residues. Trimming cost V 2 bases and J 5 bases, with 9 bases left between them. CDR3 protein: CASSLIGGTGELFF. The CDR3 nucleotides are TGTGCCAGCAGCTTAATTGGGGGGACCGGGGAGCTGTTTTTT.

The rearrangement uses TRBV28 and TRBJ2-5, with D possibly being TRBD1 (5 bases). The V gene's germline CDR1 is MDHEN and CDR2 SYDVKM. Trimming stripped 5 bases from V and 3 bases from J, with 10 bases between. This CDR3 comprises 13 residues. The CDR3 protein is CASSGPGKETQYF. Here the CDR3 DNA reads TGTGCCAGCAGTGGTCCAGGGAAAGAGACCCAGTACTTC.

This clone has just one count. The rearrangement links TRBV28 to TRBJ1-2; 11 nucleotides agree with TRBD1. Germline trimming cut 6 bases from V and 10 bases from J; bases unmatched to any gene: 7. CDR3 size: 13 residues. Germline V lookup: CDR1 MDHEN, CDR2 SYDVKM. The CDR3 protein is CASRVGQGVVYTF. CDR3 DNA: TGTGCCAGCAGGGTGGGACAGGGGGTCGTCTACACCTTC.

The CDR3 protein is CASSYLVGGPEQFF. The CDR3 DNA is TGTGCCAGCAGTTACTTGGTGGGAGGGCCTGAGCAGTTCTTC. The J gene is TRBJ2-1, the V gene TRBV6-5; 7 bases are shared with TRBD2. The CDR3 totals 14 residues. Per the germline V gene, CDR1 is MNHEY and CDR2 is SVGAGI. The V segment lost 1 base and the J segment 9 bases; nucleotides outside the gene matches: 6.

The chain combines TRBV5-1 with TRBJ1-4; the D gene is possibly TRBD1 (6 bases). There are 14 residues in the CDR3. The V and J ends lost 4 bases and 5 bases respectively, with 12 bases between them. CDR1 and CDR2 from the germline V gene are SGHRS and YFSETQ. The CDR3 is CASSLGGSNEKLFF. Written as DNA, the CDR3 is TGCGCCAGCAGCCTCGGGGGCTCCAATGAAAAACTGTTTTTT.

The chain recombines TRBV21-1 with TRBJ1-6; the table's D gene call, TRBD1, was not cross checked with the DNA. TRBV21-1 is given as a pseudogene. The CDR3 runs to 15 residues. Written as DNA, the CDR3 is TGTGCCAGCAGCAAGCGGACAGGAAATAATTCACCCCTCCACTTT. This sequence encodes CASSKRTGNNSPLHF.

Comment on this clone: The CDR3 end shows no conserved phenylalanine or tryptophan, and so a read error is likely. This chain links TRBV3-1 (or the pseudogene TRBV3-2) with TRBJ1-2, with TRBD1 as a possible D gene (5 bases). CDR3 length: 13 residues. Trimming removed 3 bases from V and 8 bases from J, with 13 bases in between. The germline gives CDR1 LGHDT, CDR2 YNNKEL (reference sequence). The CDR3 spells CASSHRGAGGYTS. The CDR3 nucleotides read TGTGCCAGCAGCCATCGAGGGGCGGGGGGCTACACCTCC.

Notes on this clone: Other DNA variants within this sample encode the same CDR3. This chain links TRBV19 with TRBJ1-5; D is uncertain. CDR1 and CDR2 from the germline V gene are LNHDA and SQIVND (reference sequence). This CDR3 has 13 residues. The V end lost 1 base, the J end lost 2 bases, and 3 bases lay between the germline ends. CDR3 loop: CASSIGGNQPQHF. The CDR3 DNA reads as TGTGCCAGTAGTATAGGAGGCAATCAGCCCCAGCATTTT.

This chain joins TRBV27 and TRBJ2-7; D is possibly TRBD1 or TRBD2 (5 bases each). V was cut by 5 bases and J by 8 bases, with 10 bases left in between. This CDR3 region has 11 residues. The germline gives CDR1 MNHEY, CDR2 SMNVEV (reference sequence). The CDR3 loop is CASSHGGQQYF. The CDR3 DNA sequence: TGTGCCAGCAGTCATGGGGGACAGCAGTACTTC.